This TCR beta chain was documented in a study of blood T cell repertoires in COVID-19. As handled by the study authors: Reference gene primer amplification gave estimated nucleated cell counts. Libraries were prepared by immunoSEQ multiplex PCR; TCRdb keeps only in-frame clonotypes and omits some of them. Clonal size and the V and J genes are those of that table, whereas D and trimming came from the DNA. The sample has under 350,000 clones, about nine tenths seen once. Losses at the gene ends were 7 bases for V and 6 bases for J; bases not matched to a gene: 8. The germline CDR1 and CDR2 sequences are LNHDA and SQIVND (reference sequence). This CDR3 region has 14 residues.

The clonotype originates from a woman aged 25-40 years with COVID-19, enrolled during active disease. The sample consisted of peripheral blood. The chain joins TRBV19 to TRBJ1-5; 8 nucleotides agree with TRBD1. CDR3 coding DNA: TGTGCCAGTACCCTTGACAGGGGCGGTCAGCCCCAGCATTTT. This codes for CASTLDRGGQPQHF.